Detailed here is one T cell receptor (beta chain). Its target is not known. Each sample contributed around 1.1 x 10^5 TCR templates to the assay. The repertoire was sequenced with immunoSEQ multiplex PCR; TCRdb's copy has only in-frame clones and lacks some. The sample has approximately 100,000 clones, around 93% seen once. The entry originates in a study of siplizumab effects on memory and regulatory T cells. Overall study findings and caveats: Assignment to unstimulated subsets succeeded for only a minor fraction of the alloreactive clones. Proliferating Tregs' suppressive function in siplizumab cultures went unconfirmed. Naive T cells apparently outstripped memory cells in diversity and seemed major alloresponse contributors.

The sequenced sample was non-Treg CD4+ T cells sorted from blood. The clonotype was recovered from a human donor in good health.

The CDR3 DNA is TGTGCCAGCAGCTTGTCATTGGGTGGCTATGGCTACACCTTC. As protein: CASSLSLGGYGYTF. This chain uses TRBV5-4 with TRBJ1-2; the D is unclear. The V and J ends lost 1 base and 4 bases respectively, with 11 bases between them. Germline V gene sequence: CDR1 SGHNT, CDR2 YYREEE (reference sequence). The CDR3 runs to 14 residues. The full variable domain, with the rest looked up from reference TRBV5-4 and TRBJ1-2, is ETGVTQSPTHLIKTRGQQVTLRCSSQSGHNTVSWYQQALGQGPQFIFQYYREEENGRGNFPPRFSGLQFPNYSSELNVNALELDDSALYLCASSLSLGGYGYTFGSGTRLTVV.